The 13 T cell receptor beta chains reported below all come from one sample, sequenced in a study of type 1 regulatory T cells. Antigens of these TCRs are unknown. TCRdb reprocessed the reads with MiXCR, giving one entry per CDR3 protein. The sample has some 60,000 distinct CDR3 sequences; approximately 67% are singletons. The sequencing input was cultured non-Tr1 T cells, either the whole culture or a sorted T cell fraction (not recorded which). The receptors were gathered from a human donor in good health.

The rearrangement links TRBV20-1 to TRBJ2-5; the match to TRBD2 covers 13 bases. Losses at the gene ends were 6 bases for V and 4 bases for J; bases not matched to a gene: 2. The CDR3 has 13 amino acids. Germline loops: CDR1 DFQATT, CDR2 SNEGSKA (reference sequence). The DNA for the CDR3 is TGCAGTGCCGGACTAGCGGGAGCAGAGACCCAGTACTTC. As protein: CSAGLAGAETQYF.

The CDR3 nucleotides read TGTGCCAGCAGTGGAGGGGGTTTTTATGGCTACACCTTC. It codes for CASSGGGFYGYTF. V gene TRBV6-5 combines with J gene TRBJ1-2, with TRBD1 as a possible D gene (6 bases). With 5 bases removed from V and 5 bases from J, the gap between germline ends came to 12 bases. Germline CDR1 is MNHEY and CDR2 is SVGAGI. The CDR3 totals 13 residues.

This clonotype was recorded only once. V is TRBV20-1 and J is TRBJ2-1; 8 nucleotides match TRBD2. The CDR3 has 15 residues. Trimming cost V 0 bases and J 7 bases; bases outside gene matches: 8. The germline gives CDR1 DFQATT, CDR2 SNEGSKA (reference sequence). The CDR3: CSAREPGTRSNEQFF. CDR3 coding DNA: TGCAGTGCTAGAGAACCCGGGACTAGAAGTAATGAGCAGTTCTTC.

CDR3 DNA: TGTGCCAGCAGCGTAGGATATGAGACCCAGTACTTC. This sequence encodes CASSVGYETQYF. The J gene is TRBJ2-5, the V gene TRBV9; D not certain. Germline V gene data show CDR1 as SGDLS and CDR2 as YYNGEE. Deletions cut 0 bases from V and 5 bases from J, with 5 bases between. This CDR3 comprises 12 residues.

The V gene is TRBV28, the J gene TRBJ2-5; the match to TRBD1 covers 7 bases. Per the germline V gene, CDR1 is MDHEN and CDR2 is SYDVKM. The CDR3 consists of 16 residues. The V and J ends lost 2 bases and 2 bases, in that order; junction bases with no gene match: 8. In nucleotides, the CDR3 is TGTGCCAGCAGTTTAATCCTCCGACAGGGACAAGAGACCCAGTACTTC. As protein: CASSLILRQGQETQYF.

The chain uses TRBV19 and TRBJ2-1; TRBD2 matches 11 bases. The CDR3 spans 14 residues. The germline CDR1 and CDR2 sequences are LNHDA and SQIVND (reference sequence). V was pared by 4 bases and J by 9 bases, with 5 bases of the junction left unmatched. The CDR3 region is CASSTTGTSGEQFF. CDR3 coding DNA: TGTGCCAGTAGTACCACTGGGACTAGCGGTGAGCAGTTCTTC.

The chain links TRBV10-3 to TRBJ1-1; no clear D gene. V was clipped by 7 bases and J by 4 bases, with 13 bases between them. CDR3 length equals 13 residues. Germline-derived CDR1 and CDR2 are ENHRY and SYGVKD. Written as DNA, the CDR3 is TGTGCCATCAAGGCGGCGGCGGGCACTGAAGCTTTCTTT. It yields the protein CAIKAAAGTEAFF.

This clonotype appeared a few times. The gene calls are TRBV18 and TRBJ1-1, with D unclear. The CDR3 is 13 residues long. Germline V gives CDR1 KGHSH, CDR2 LQKENI. V was shortened by 0 bases and J by 0 bases, with 2 bases between the two germline ends. The DNA of the CDR3 is TGTGCCAGCTCACCACCCCTGAACACTGAAGCTTTCTTT. It encodes CASSPPLNTEAFF.

This clonotype came up once. V and J are TRBV5-1 and TRBJ1-2, with no clear D. V dropped 0 bases and J dropped 8 bases, with 14 bases sitting between them. Germline V lookup: CDR1 SGHRS, CDR2 YFSETQ. The CDR3 covers 14 residues. CDR3 residues: CASSLAGEGGGYTF. CDR3 bases: TGCGCCAGCAGCTTGGCTGGGGAGGGTGGCGGCTACACCTTC.

In its sample, this clonotype was seen once. The chain couples TRBV20-1 to TRBJ1-4, with unresolved D. The V end was cut by 2 bases, the J end by 8 bases, with 12 bases between. The CDR3 runs 13 residues. The germline V gene encodes CDR1 DFQATT and CDR2 SNEGSKA (reference sequence). In DNA form, the CDR3 reads TGCAGTGCTAGACCCAGCCCGGGGGAAAAACTGTTTTTT. This gives the protein CSARPSPGEKLFF.

This clonotype is a singleton in its sample. V gene TRBV7-6 combines with J gene TRBJ1-2; 8 positions agree with TRBD1. The germline CDR1 and CDR2 sequences are SGHVS and FNYEAQ. The length of the CDR3 is 16 residues. Unmatched junction bases numbered 16, after V lost 5 bases and J lost 8 bases. CDR3 loop: CASSPRAGGRVYGYTF. The CDR3 coding sequence is TGTGCCAGCAGCCCAAGGGCAGGGGGCAGGGTCTACGGCTACACCTTC.

This clonotype is a singleton in its sample. The J gene is TRBJ2-1, the V gene TRBV10-3; 9 bases line up with TRBD1. With 6 bases clipped from V and 5 bases from J, the junction kept 11 bases outside the gene matches. The CDR3 sequence is 16 residues long. CDR1 and CDR2 from the germline V gene are ENHRY and SYGVKD. Here the CDR3 reads CAIRKTQGAQNNEQFF. CDR3 nucleotide sequence: TGTGCCATCAGGAAAACACAGGGGGCGCAGAACAATGAGCAGTTCTTC.

The chain recombines TRBV2 with TRBJ1-2; D ambiguous. There are 10 residues in the CDR3. Trimming pared 4 bases from V and 7 bases from J, leaving 4 bases between. Germline V lookup: CDR1 SNHLY, CDR2 FYNNEI. DNA of the CDR3: TGTGCCAGCAGTGGGGTTGGCTACACCTTC. The encoded protein is CASSGVGYTF.